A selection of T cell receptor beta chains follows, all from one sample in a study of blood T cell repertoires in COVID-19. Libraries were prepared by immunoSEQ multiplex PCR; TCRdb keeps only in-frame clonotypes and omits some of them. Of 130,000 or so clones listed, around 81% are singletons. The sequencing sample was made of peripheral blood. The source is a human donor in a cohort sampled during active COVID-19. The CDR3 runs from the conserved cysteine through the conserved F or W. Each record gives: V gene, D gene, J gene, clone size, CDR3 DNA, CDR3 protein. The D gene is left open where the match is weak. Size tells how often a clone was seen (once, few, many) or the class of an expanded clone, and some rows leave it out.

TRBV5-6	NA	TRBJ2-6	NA	TGTGCCAGCAGCCCCAACAGGGCTGGGGCCAACGTCCTGACTTTC	CASSPNRAGANVLTF
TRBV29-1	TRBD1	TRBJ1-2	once	TGCAGCGTTGGACTTGTGGACAGGGCTCTATTGGGCTACACCTTC	CSVGLVDRALLGYTF
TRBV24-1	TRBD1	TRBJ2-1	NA	TGTGCCACCGGAGATCCGGGACAGGGAGACAATGAGCAGTTCTTC	CATGDPGQGDNEQFF
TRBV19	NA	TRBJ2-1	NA	TGTGCCAGTAGTATAAGCGTAGCCTCCTACAATGAGCAGTTCTTC	CASSISVASYNEQFF
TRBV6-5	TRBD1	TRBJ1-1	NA	TGTGCCAGCACCACAGGGGGTGGGGTTGAAGCTTTCTTT	CASTTGGGVEAFF
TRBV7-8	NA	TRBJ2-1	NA	TGTGCCAGCAGCCCGGAGGGCCTTTCCTACAATGAGCAGTTCTTC	CASSPEGLSYNEQFF
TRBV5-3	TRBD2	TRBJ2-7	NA	TGTGCCAGAAGCTGTGATCATTTTAGTAGGCTAGCGGGAGGCGAGCAGTACTTC	CARSCDHFSRLAGGEQYF
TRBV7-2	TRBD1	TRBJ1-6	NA	TGTGCCAGCAGCTTAACAGGGGTTTCACCCCTCCACTTT	CASSLTGVSPLHF
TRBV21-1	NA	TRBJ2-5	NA	TGTGCCGCAGCCCGAGGGAGGGCCCTCGGGGAGACCCAGTACTTC	CAAARGRALGETQYF
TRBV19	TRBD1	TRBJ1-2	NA	TGTGCCAGTAGGGGGACAGGGCTCAACTATGGCTACACCTTC	CASRGTGLNYGYTF
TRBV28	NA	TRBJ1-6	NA	TGTGCCAGCCACCTCGCAGGGGATGGCTCACCCCTCCACTTT	CASHLAGDGSPLHF
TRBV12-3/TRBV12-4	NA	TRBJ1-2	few	TGTGCCAGCAGTTTAACGGGTTTCTATGGCTACACCTTC	CASSLTGFYGYTF
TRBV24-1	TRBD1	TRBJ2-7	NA	TGTGCCACCAGTGAGGGAGGACAGGGGATCCACGAGCAGTACTTC	CATSEGGQGIHEQYF
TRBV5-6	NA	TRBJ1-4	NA	TGTGCCAGCAGCTTGGCCACAGGGAGTTATTTTGGTGAAAAACTGTTTTTT	CASSLATGSYFGEKLFF
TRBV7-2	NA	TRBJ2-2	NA	TGTGCCAGCAGCTTTTCTCGGGAGAGTTCCGGGGAGCTGTTTTTT	CASSFSRESSGELFF
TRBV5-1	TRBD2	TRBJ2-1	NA	TGCGCCAGCAGCTTAACGACTAGCGGTGCCTACAATGAGCAGTTCTTC	CASSLTTSGAYNEQFF
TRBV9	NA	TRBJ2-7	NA	TGTGCCAGCAGCCCGACCGGACAAGGCGAGCAGTACTTC	CASSPTGQGEQYF
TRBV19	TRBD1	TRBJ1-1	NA	TGTGCCAGTAGTTGGGGACAGGGTGGTACTGAAGCTTTCTTT	CASSWGQGGTEAFF
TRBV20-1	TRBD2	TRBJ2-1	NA	TGCAGTGCTGGGGGGAGGGATGAGCAGTTCTTC	CSAGGRDEQFF
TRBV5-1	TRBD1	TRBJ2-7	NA	TGCGCCAGTAAACTACAGGGGACCTCCTACGAGCAGTACTTC	CASKLQGTSYEQYF
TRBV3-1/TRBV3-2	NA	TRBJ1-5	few	TGTGCCAGCAGCCGACACGGCCAGCCCCAGCATTTT	CASSRHGQPQHF
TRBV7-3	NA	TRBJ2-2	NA	TGTGCCAGCAGCTTAACGATCGGGGGAGGCAACACCGGGGAGCTGTTTTTT	CASSLTIGGGNTGELFF
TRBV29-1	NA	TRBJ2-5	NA	TGCAGCGTCCGGGACATCTTGCAAGAGACCCAGTACTTC	CSVRDILQETQYF
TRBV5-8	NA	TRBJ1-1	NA	TGTGCCAGCAGCTACCCGGGCAGGGCAATTCCGAACACTGAAGCTTTCTTT	CASSYPGRAIPNTEAFF
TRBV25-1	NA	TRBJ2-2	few	TGTGCCAGCAGGAAGAGGGTGAGAGCGGAGTCGAACACCGGGGAGCTGTTTTTT	CASRKRVRAESNTGELFF
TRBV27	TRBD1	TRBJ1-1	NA	TGTGCCAGCAGTCCGCGGACAGGAACCACTGAAGCTTTCTTT	CASSPRTGTTEAFF
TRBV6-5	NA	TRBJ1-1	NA	TGTGCCAGCAGTTACCGGGGGGTTCCGAACACTGAAGCTTTCTTT	CASSYRGVPNTEAFF